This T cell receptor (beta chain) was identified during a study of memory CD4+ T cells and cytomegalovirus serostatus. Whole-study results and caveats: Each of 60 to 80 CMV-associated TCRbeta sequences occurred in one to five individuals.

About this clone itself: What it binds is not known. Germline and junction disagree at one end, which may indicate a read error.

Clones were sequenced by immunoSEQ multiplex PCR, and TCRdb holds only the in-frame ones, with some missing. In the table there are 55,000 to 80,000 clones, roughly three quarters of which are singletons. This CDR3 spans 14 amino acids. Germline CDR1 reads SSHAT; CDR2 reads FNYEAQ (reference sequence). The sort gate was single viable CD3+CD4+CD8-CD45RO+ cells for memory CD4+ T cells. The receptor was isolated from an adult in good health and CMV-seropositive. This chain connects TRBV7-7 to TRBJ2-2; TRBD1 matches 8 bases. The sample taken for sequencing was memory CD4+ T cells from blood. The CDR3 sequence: CASSLQGESGELFF. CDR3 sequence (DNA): TGTGCTAGCAGCTTACAGGGGGAATCCGGGGAGCTGTTTTTT.